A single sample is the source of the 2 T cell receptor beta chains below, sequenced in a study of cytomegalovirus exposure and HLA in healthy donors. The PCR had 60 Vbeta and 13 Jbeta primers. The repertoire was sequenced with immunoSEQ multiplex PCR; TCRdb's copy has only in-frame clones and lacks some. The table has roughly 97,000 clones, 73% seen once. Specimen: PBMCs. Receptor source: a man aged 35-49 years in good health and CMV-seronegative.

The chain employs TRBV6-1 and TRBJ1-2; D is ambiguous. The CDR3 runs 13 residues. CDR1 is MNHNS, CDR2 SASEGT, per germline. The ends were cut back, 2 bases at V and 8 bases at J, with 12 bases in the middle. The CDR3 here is CASSEWAAGGYTF. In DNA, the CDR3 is TGTGCCAGCAGTGAATGGGCAGCTGGCGGCTACACCTTC.

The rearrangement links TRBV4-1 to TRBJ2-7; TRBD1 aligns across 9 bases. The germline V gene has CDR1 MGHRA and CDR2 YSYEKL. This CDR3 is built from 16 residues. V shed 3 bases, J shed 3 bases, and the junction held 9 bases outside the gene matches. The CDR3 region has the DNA TGCGCCAGCAGCCAGAGCCCGGGACAGGGATTCTACGAGCAGTACTTC. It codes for CASSQSPGQGFYEQYF.